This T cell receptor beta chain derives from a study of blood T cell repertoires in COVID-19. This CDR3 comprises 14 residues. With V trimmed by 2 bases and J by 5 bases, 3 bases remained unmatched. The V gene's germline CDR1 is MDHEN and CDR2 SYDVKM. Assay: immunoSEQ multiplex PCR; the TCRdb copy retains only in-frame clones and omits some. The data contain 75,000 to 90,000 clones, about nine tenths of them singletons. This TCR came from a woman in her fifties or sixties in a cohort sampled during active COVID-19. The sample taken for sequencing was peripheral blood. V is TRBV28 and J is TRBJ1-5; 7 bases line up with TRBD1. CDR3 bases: TGTGCCAGCAGTTTAGGGCAGGGGGATCAGCCCCAGCATTTT. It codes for CASSLGQGDQPQHF.